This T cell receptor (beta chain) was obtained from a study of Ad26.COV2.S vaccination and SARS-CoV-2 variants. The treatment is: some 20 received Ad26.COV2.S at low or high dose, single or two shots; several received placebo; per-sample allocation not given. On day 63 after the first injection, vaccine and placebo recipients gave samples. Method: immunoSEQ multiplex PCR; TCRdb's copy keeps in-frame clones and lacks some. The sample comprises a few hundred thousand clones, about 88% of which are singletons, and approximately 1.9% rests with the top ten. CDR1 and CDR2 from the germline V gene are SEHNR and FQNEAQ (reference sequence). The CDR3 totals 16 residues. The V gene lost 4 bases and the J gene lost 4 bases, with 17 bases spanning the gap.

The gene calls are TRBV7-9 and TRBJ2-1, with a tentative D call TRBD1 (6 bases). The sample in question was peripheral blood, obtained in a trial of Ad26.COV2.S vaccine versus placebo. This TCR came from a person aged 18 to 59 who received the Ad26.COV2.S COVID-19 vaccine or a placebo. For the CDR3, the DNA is TGTGCCAGCAGCTCAGGGGTCGGGACGCCATACAATGAGCAGTTCTTC. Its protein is CASSSGVGTPYNEQFF.